The source of this T cell receptor beta chain is a study of beta chain features in type 1 diabetes (dated by TCRdb to between 2018 and 2020). With respect to the entire study: Mean age, gender distribution, total cell number and subset yield did not differ between patients and healthy donors. The study compared the TCRB repertoires of sorted circulating CD4+ T cell subsets in recently diagnosed type 1 diabetes patients with those in matched healthy donors. A total of roughly 100,000,000 sorted cells were examined across all samples, and the number of cells per subset was strongly correlated with RNA yield. Regulatory and stem cell-like memory subsets were obtained from only 8 patients and roughly eight healthy donors, while naive and central memory subsets were obtained from all 28 donors.

All of the isolated RNA was reverse transcribed with the High Capacity cDNA Reverse Transcription Kit, so expressed TCRB transcripts were sequenced. Deep immunoSEQ sequencing was performed on naive, central memory and regulatory T cell samples, with an average of around 3.5 million total reads per sample. Sorted cells were lysed in RLT buffer, and RNA was extracted using DNase-treated RNeasy Micro or Mini kits according to cell number. Each cell subset was processed separately to prevent cross-contamination, with patient and healthy donor samples processed together. TCRB sequences were amplified from cDNA with the immunoSEQ multiplex PCR, producing 87-bp fragments spanning the CDR3 region. Sequencing of the amplicons was done on the Illumina HiSeq platform. From the authors' description of their analysis: PCR bias was corrected computationally using synthetic template baselines, and reads within Hamming distance 2 were collapsed, with unmergeable singletons discarded. Reads were aligned against IMGT so that V, D and J genes, CDR3 length and insertions or deletions at six rearrangement sites could be assigned. Within each subset, clonotype counts were normalized to sorted cell number, after which true diversity and Gini coefficients were computed with the tcR R package. Repertoire sharing was quantified using the overlap coefficient calculated on TCRB nucleotide sequences. TCRdb stores this immuneACCESS table with in-frame sequences only. Part of the clones is absent; in the studies checked, under half of the shortfall reflects unresolved V genes, and no reason is known for the rest. D and trimming were read from the DNA, whereas the V and J calls and clone size are those reported in that table. The sample yields fewer than 400,000 clones; around 9% were counted once. The ten largest clonotypes hold around 1% of the sample.

Of note for this clone: What this receptor recognizes is not known. No base quality values were provided; no much bigger clone lies one nucleotide off.

CDR1 and CDR2 (LGHNA, YSLEER) derive from the germline V gene. The CDR3 covers 14 residues, taking in both the cysteine and the phenylalanine. The entry retains the CDR3 DNA only, 42 bases that are in frame from base 1. V is pared back by 0 bases and J by 4 bases, with 9 bases lying between the germline termini. Each donor gave one peripheral blood draw, roughly 120 mL on average, collected into heparinised tubes. A BD FACSAria II and a panel including CD45RO, CCR7, CD25, CD127, CD95 and CD27 were used to sort naive, central memory, regulatory and stem cell-like memory CD4+ T cells. Every sorted population had a purity above 95%. PBMCs were isolated right away by Lymphoprep density gradient centrifugation and were stained directly, without culture. So that batch effects would be minimized, each experiment stained and sorted samples in pairs, pairing one healthy donor with one patient. What the research found in general, with its limitations: Naive, central memory and regulatory TCRB repertoires appeared more similar among patients than among healthy donors. Patients with type 1 diabetes made fewer insertions and deleted more nucleotides at VDJ recombination sites, implying thymic rearrangement abnormalities. PCR might favor shorter templates, but patient and control samples were amplified and corrected together, so any skew would affect both groups equally. Because cDNA rather than genomic DNA was sequenced, highly expressing activated cells could have been over-represented, although no difference in activation and CD3 levels was found between groups. A moderate but significant shortening of TCRB CDR3 length was observed in type 1 diabetes patients in all four CD4+ subsets. HLA sub-analyses involved small numbers of individuals, so any influence of HLA type on TCRB rearrangement remained unresolved.

In this chain, TRBV4-3 is recombined with TRBJ1-2; the D gene is perhaps TRBD1, from 6 matching bases. This receptor was obtained from a man under 40 with type 1 diabetes. Sequencing was carried out using central memory CD4+ T cells from blood. CDR3 reads: CASSQDQGTYGYTF. In nucleotide form, the sequence is TGCGCCAGCAGCCAAGACCAGGGGACCTATGGCTACACCTTC.